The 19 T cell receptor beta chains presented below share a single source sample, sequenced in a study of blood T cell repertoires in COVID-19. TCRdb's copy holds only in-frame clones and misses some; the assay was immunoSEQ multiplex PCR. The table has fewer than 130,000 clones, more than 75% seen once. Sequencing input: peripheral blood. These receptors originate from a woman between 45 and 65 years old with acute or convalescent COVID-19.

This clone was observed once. This CDR3 reads CATSDGGLAGDQETQYF. The DNA for the CDR3 is TGTGCCACCAGTGATGGTGGGCTAGCGGGAGATCAAGAGACCCAGTACTTC. The chain is built from TRBV24-1 and TRBJ2-5; 10 bases map to TRBD2. V trimming: 3 bases; J trimming: 2 bases; junction bases outside the gene matches: 8. The V gene's germline CDR1 is KGHDR and CDR2 SFDVKD. This CDR3 has 17 residues.

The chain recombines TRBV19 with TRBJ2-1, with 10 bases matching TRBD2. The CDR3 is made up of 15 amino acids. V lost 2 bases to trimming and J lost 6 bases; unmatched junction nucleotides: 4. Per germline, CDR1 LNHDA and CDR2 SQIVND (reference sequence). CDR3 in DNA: TGTGCCAGTAGTATACTAGCGGGAGCGGCCAATGAGCAGTTCTTC. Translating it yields CASSILAGAANEQFF.

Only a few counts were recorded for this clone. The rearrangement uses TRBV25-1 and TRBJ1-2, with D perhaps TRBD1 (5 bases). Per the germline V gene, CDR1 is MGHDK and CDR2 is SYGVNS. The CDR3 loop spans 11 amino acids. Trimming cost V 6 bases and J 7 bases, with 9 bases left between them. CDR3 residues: CASRTGGGYTF. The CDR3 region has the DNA TGTGCCAGCAGAACAGGCGGTGGCTACACCTTC.

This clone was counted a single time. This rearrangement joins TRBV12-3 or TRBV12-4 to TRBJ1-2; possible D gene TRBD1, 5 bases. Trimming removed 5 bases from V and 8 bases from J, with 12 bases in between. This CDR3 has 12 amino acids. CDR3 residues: CASSPRQGGYTF. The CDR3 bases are TGTGCCAGCAGTCCACGTCAGGGCGGCTACACCTTC.

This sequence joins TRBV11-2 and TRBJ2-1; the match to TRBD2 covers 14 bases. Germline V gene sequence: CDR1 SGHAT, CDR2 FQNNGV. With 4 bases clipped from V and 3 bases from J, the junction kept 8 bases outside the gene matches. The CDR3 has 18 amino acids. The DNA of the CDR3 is TGTGCCAGCAGCTCCGGGACTAGCGGGAGAAAGTTCTACAATGAGCAGTTCTTC. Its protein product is CASSSGTSGRKFYNEQFF.

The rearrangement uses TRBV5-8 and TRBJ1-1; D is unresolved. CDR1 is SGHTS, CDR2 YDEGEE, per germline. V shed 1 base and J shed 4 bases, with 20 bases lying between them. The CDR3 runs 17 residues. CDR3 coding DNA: TGTGCCAGCAGCTTGAGTGTGGGTCGCTTAAGACTCACTGAAGCTTTCTTT. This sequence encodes CASSLSVGRLRLTEAFF.

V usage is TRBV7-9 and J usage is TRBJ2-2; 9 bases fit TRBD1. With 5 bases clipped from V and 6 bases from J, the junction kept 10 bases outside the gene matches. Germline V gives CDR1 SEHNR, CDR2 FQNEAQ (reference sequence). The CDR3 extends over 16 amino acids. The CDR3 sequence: CASSKGQGPRSGELFF. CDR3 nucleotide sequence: TGTGCCAGCAGCAAAGGACAGGGGCCTCGGTCCGGGGAGCTGTTTTTT.

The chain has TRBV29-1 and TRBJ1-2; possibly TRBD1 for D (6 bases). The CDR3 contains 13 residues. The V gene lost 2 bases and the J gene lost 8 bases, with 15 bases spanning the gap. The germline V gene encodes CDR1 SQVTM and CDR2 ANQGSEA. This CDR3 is CSVEKDSRRGYTF. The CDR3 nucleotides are TGCAGCGTTGAAAAGGACAGTCGTCGGGGCTACACCTTC.

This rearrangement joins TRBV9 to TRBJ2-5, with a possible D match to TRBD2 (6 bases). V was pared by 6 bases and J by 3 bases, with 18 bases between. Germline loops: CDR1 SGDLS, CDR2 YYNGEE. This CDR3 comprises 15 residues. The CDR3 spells CASNWGELVEETQYF. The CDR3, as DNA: TGTGCCAGCAATTGGGGGGAGTTAGTCGAAGAGACCCAGTACTTC.

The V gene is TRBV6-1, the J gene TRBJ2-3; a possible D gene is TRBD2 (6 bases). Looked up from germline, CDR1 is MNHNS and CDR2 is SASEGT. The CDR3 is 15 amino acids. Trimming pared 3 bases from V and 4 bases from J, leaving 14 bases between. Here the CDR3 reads CASSEEGSRPDTQYF. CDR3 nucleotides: TGTGCCAGCAGTGAGGAGGGCTCGAGACCAGATACGCAGTATTTT.

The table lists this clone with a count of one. The CDR3 loop reads CASSLQGGGYTF. CDR3 bases: TGTGCCAGCAGCCTGCAGGGAGGCGGCTACACCTTC. The chain uses TRBV2 and TRBJ1-2; tentatively, D is TRBD1 (5 bases). Germline CDR1 is SNHLY and CDR2 is FYNNEI. This CDR3 is built from 12 residues. Trimming took 6 bases from V and 8 from J, leaving 13 bases between them.

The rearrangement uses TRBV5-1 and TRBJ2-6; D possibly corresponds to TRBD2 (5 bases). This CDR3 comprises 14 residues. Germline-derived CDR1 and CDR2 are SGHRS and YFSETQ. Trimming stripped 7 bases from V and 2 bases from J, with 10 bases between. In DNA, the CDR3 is TGCGCCAGCTCCCCAGCGGCTGGGGCCAACGTCCTGACTTTC. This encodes CASSPAAGANVLTF.

The CDR3 region has the DNA TGTGCCAGCAGTCCCACCCCCCCAGGATACTATGGCTACACCTTC. It is translated as CASSPTPPGYYGYTF. V is TRBV28 and J is TRBJ1-2; D not certain. CDR1 and CDR2 from the germline V gene are MDHEN and SYDVKM. There are 15 residues in the CDR3. V was trimmed by 5 bases and J by 3 bases, leaving 16 bases between them.

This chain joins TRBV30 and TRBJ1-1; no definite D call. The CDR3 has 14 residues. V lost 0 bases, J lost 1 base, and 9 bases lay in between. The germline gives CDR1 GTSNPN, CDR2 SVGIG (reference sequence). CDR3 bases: TGTGCCTGGAGTGTCTTCGGGAGGAACACTGAAGCTTTCTTT. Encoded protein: CAWSVFGRNTEAFF.

This CDR3 reads CASSSPPGPDSNQPQHF. In DNA, the CDR3 is TGTGCCAGCAGTTCCCCCCCTGGCCCCGATAGCAATCAGCCCCAGCATTTT. V is TRBV28 and J is TRBJ1-5; D not certain. The V end lost 4 bases, the J end lost 0 bases, and 16 bases lay between the germline ends. Germline CDR1 is MDHEN and CDR2 is SYDVKM. This CDR3 has 17 amino acids.

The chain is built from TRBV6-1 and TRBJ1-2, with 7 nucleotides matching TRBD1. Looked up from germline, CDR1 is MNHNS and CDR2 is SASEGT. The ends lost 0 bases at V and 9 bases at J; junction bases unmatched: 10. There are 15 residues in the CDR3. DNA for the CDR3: TGTGCCAGCAGTGAAGCTCCGGGACAGATGGGAAGCTACACCTTC. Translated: CASSEAPGQMGSYTF.

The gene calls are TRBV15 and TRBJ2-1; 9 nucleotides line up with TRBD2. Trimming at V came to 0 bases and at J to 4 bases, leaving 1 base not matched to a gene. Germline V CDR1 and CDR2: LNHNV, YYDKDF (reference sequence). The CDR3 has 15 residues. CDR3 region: CATSRELAGYNEQFF. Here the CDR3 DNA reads TGTGCCACCAGCAGAGAGCTAGCGGGGTACAATGAGCAGTTCTTC.

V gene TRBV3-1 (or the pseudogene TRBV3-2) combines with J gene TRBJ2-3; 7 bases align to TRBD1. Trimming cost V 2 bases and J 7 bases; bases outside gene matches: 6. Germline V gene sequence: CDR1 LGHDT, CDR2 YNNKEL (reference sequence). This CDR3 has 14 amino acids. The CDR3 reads CASSQNTGANTQYF. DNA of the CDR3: TGTGCCAGCAGCCAAAACACAGGGGCTAATACGCAGTATTTT.

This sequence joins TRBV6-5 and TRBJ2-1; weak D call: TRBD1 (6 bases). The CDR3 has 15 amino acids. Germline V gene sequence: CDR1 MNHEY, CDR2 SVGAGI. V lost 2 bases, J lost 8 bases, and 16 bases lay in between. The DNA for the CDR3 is TGTGCCAGCAGTTACCTCGGGGACAATACCGATGAGCAGTTCTTC. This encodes CASSYLGDNTDEQFF.